This T cell receptor (beta chain) was recorded in a study of cytomegalovirus exposure and HLA in healthy donors. Study findings and constraints: A few chains linked to CMV were shown in vitro to be specific for CMV antigens. The investigators catalogued 150 to 200 TCR beta chains as cytomegalovirus-associated. In the 95 to 150 validation repertoires, more than 85% of cluster scores exceeded 0, per a later analysis.

V lost 1 base and J 7 bases, leaving 14 bases between the germline ends. Germline lookup yields CDR1 SGHVS and CDR2 FQNEAQ. This CDR3 comprises 14 residues. The donors were in the 120-subject validation cohort, distinct from the roughly 700-subject first cohort. To note about this clone: Its specificity is not known.

This table comes from immunoSEQ multiplex PCR, and its TCRdb copy is limited to in-frame clones, with some not included. Of 130,000 to 150,000 clones in the sample, 85% to 90% were seen once. The chain has TRBV7-8 and TRBJ2-7; TRBD2 might be the D (6 bases). This sequence was found in a woman aged 18-29 years in good health and CMV-seropositive. The specimen was PBMCs. CDR3 sequence (DNA): TGTGCCAGCAGCTTAGGAGGAGGGGCAGGGGAGCAGTACTTC. Amino acid sequence: CASSLGGGAGEQYF.